This TCR beta chain stems from a study of read filtering for tumor transcriptome and immune sequencing. This clonotype was observed many times. Germline lookup yields CDR1 SGHTA and CDR2 FQGTGA. The CDR3 runs 18 residues. The V end lost 1 base, the J end lost 9 bases, and 25 bases lay between the germline ends. Molecular barcoded adaptors covering alpha/delta and beta/gamma chains were used on approximately 400 ng RNA. TCRdb redid the calling of the reads with MiXCR, one entry per CDR3 protein. The sample contains over 55,000 distinct CDR3 sequences, approximately 14% of which appear only once. The specimen sequenced was a population of CD138-negative cells sorted from bone marrow. The chain joins TRBV7-3 to TRBJ2-1; TRBD2 might be the D (6 bases). The receptor was isolated from a donor at least 40 years old with multiple myeloma. The CDR3 DNA is TGTGCCAGCAGCTTAAGGGCGCTAGCGAGGGATGGTAGTGCTGAGCAGTTCTTC. Its protein is CASSLRALARDGSAEQFF.